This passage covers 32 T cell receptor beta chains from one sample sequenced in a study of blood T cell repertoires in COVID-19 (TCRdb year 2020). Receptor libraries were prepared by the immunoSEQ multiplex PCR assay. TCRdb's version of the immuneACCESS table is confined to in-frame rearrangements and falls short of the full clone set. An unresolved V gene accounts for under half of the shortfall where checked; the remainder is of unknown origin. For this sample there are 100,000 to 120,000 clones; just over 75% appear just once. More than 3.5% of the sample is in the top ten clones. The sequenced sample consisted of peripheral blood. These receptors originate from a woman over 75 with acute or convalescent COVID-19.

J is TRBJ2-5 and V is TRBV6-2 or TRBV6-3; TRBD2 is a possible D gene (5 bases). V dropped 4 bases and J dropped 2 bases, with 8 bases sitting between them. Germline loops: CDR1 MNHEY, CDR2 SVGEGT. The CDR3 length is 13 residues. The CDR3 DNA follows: TGTGCCAGCAGTTTTACGGGACAAGAGACCCAGTACTTC. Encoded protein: CASSFTGQETQYF.

CDR3 bases: TGTGCCAGCACCCCCTCGACAGCACACGAAGCTTTCTTT. Amino acid sequence: CASTPSTAHEAFF. The chain employs TRBV12-3 or TRBV12-4 and TRBJ1-1; D is possibly TRBD1 (5 bases). With 7 bases removed from V and 8 bases from J, the gap between germline ends came to 17 bases. This CDR3 is 13 amino acids long.

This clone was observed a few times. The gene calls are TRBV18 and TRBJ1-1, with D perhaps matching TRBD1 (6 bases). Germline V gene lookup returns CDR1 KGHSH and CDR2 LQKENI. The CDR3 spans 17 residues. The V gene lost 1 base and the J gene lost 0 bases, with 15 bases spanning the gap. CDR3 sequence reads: CASSPLGQQSMNTEAFF. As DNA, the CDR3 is TGTGCCAGCTCACCACTCGGACAGCAATCCATGAACACTGAAGCTTTCTTT.

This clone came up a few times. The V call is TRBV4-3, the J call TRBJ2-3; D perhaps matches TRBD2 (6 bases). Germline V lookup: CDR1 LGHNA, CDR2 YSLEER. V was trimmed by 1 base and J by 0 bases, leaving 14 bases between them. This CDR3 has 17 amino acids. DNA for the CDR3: TGCGCCAGCAGCCAAGTGAAATTAGCGGCTAGCACAGATACGCAGTATTTT. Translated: CASSQVKLAASTDTQYF.

The CDR3, as DNA: TGCGCCAGCAGCTTGGACAGCGGCGGCAATCAGCCCCAGCATTTT. It translates to CASSLDSGGNQPQHF. The chain combines TRBV5-1 with TRBJ1-5; D gene unclear. Trimming shortened V by 0 bases and J by 2 bases, and 9 bases separated the two germline ends. The CDR3 spans 15 residues. CDR1 and CDR2 (germline): SGHRS, YFSETQ.

CDR3 sequence reads: CASGKGTGGELFF. CDR3 bases: TGTGCTAGTGGGAAGGGGACTGGCGGGGAGCTGTTTTTT. The chain has TRBV12-5 and TRBJ2-2, with a tentative D call TRBD2 (6 bases). CDR3 length equals 13 residues. The germline CDR1 and CDR2 sequences are LGHNT and FRNRAP. The V and J ends lost 6 bases and 7 bases respectively, with 12 bases between them.

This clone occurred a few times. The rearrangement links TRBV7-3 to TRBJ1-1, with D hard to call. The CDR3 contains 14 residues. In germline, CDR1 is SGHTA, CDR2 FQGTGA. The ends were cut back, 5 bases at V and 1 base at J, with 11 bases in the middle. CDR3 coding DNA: TGTGCCAGCAGCACGTGGGGAGCGAACACTGAAGCTTTCTTT. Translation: CASSTWGANTEAFF.

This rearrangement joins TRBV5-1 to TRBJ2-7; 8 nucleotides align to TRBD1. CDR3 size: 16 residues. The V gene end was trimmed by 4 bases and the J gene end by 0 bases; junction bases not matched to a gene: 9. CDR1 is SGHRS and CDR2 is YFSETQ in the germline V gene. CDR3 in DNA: TGCGCCAGCAGCCCAGACAGGGGTTTCAGCTCCTACGAGCAGTACTTC. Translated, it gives CASSPDRGFSSYEQYF.

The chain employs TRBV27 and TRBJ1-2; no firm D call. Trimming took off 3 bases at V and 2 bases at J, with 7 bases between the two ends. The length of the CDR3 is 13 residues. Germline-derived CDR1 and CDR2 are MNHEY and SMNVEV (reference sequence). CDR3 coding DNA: TGTGCCAGCAGTTTGAGGCAGAACTATGGCTACACCTTC. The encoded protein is CASSLRQNYGYTF.

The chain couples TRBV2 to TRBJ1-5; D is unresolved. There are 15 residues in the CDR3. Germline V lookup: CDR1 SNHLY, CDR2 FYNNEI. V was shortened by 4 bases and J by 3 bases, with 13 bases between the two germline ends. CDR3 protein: CASSVGQVANQPQHF. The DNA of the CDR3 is TGTGCCAGCAGTGTGGGCCAGGTCGCCAATCAGCCCCAGCATTTT.

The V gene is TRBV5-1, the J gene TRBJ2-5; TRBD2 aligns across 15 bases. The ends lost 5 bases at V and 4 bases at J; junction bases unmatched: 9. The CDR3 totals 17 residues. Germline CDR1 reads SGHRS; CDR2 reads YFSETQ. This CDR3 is CASSSGTSGGMVETQYF. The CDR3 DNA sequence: TGCGCCAGCAGTTCCGGGACTAGCGGGGGGATGGTAGAGACCCAGTACTTC.

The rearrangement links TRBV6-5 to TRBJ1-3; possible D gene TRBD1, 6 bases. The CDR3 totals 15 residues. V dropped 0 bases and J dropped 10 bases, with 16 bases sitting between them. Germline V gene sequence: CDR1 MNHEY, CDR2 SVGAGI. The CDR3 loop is CASSYSYRGGRTIYF. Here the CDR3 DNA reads TGTGCCAGCAGTTACTCGTATAGGGGGGGACGTACCATATATTTT.

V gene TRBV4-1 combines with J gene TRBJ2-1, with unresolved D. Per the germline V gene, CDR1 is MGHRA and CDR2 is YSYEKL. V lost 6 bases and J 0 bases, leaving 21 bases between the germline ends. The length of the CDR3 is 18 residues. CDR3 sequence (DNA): TGCGCCAGCAGTCGGCAGGTGATACAACAAAGCTCCTACAATGAGCAGTTCTTC. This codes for CASSRQVIQQSSYNEQFF.

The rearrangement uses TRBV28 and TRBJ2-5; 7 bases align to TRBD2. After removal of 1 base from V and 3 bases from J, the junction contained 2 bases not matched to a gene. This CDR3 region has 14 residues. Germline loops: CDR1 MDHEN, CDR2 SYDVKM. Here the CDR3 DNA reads TGTGCCAGCAGTTTATATGGGACTAAAGAGACCCAGTACTTC. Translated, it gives CASSLYGTKETQYF.

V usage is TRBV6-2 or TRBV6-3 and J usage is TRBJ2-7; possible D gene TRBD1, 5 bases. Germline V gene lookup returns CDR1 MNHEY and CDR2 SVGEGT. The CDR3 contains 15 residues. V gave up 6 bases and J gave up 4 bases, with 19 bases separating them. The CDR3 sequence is CASSPGALQGYEQYF. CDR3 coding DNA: TGTGCCAGCAGCCCTGGGGCCCTTCAAGGATACGAGCAGTACTTC.

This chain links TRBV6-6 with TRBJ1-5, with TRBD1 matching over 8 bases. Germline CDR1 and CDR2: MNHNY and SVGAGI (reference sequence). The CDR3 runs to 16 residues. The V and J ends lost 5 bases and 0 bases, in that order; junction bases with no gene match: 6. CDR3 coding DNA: TGTGCCAGCAGTCCCCCCGGACAGGGTAGCAATCAGCCCCAGCATTTT. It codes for CASSPPGQGSNQPQHF.

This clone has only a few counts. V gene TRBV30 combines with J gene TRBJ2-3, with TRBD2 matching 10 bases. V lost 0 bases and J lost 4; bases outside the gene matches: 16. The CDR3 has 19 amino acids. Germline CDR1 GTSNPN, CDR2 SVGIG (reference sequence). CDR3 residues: CAWSVRLAGAGVGADTQYF. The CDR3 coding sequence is TGTGCCTGGAGTGTGAGGCTAGCGGGAGCTGGGGTGGGGGCAGATACGCAGTATTTT.

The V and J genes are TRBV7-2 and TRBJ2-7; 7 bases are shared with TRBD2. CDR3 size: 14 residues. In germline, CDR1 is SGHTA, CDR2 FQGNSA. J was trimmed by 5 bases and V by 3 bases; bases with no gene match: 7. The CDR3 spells CASSFAGERNEQYF. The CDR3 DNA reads TGTGCCAGCAGCTTTGCGGGAGAACGGAACGAGCAGTACTTC.

In nucleotides, the CDR3 is TGTGCCAGCAGTTTATGGAACAGGGTTAATGAAAAACTGTTTTTT. This codes for CASSLWNRVNEKLFF. This chain uses TRBV27 with TRBJ1-4, with a weak D call TRBD1 (6 bases). V lost 1 base and J lost 4, with 10 bases in between. The CDR3 covers 15 residues. Germline V gene lookup returns CDR1 MNHEY and CDR2 SMNVEV (reference sequence).

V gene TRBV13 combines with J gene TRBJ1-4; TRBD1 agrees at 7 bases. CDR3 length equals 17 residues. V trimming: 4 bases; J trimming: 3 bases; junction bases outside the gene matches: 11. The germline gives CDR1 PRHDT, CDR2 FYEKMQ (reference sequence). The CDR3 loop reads CASSSRRTGVANEKLFF. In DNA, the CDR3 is TGTGCCAGCAGCTCGCGTCGAACAGGGGTGGCTAATGAAAAACTGTTTTTT.

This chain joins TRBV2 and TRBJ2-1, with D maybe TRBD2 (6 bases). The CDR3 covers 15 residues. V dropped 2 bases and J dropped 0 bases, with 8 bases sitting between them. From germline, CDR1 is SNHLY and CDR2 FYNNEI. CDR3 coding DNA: TGTGCCAGCAGTGAACTGGGGGGCTCCTACAATGAGCAGTTCTTC. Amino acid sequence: CASSELGGSYNEQFF.

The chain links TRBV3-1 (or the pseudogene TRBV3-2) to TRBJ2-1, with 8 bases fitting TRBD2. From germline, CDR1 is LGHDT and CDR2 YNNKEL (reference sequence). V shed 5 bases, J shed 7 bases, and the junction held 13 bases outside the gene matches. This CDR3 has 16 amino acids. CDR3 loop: CASSSSGSPPFNEQFF. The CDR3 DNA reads TGTGCCAGCAGCTCCAGCGGGAGTCCACCCTTTAATGAGCAGTTCTTC.

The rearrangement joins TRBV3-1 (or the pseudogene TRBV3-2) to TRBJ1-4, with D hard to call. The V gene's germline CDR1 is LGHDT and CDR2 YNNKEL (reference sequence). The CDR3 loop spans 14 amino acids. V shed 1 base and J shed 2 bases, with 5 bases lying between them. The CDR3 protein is CASSQVGTNEKLFF. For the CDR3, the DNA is TGTGCCAGCAGCCAAGTTGGCACTAATGAAAAACTGTTTTTT.

In nucleotides, the CDR3 is TGTGCCAGCAGCTTAGTCGGGACTAGCACAGATACGCAGTATTTT. This sequence encodes CASSLVGTSTDTQYF. The chain is built from TRBV7-2 and TRBJ2-3; the D gene is possibly TRBD2 (6 bases). V lost 1 base to trimming and J lost 0 bases, with 8 bases between them. The CDR3 is 15 residues long. In germline, CDR1 is SGHTA, CDR2 FQGNSA.

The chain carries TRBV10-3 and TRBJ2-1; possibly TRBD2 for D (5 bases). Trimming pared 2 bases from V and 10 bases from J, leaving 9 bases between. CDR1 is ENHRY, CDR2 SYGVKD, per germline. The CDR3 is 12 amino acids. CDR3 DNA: TGTGCCATCAGTGAGGAGGGTTGGGAGCAGTTCTTC. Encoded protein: CAISEEGWEQFF.

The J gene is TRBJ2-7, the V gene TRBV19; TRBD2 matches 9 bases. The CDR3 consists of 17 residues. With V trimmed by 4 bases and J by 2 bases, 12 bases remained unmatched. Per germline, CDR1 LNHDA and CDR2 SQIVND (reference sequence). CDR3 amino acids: CASSTLEAGGQAYEQYF. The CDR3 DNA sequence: TGTGCCAGTAGTACCCTGGAGGCGGGGGGGCAGGCCTACGAGCAGTACTTC.

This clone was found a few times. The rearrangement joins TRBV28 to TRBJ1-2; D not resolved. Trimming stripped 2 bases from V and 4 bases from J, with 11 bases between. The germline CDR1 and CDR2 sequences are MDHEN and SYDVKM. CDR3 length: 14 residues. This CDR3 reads CASSLMAGAYGYTF. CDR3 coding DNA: TGTGCCAGCAGTTTAATGGCAGGCGCCTATGGCTACACCTTC.

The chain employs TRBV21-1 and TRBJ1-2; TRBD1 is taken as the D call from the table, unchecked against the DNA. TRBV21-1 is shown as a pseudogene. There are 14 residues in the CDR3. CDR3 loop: CASSKSDRLYGYTF. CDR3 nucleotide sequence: TGTGCCAGCAGCAAATCTGACAGACTCTATGGCTACACCTTC.

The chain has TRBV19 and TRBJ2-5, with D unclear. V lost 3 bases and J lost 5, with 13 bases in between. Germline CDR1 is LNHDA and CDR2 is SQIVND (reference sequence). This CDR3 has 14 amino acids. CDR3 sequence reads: CASSIKVWAETQYF. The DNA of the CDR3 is TGTGCCAGTAGTATCAAGGTGTGGGCGGAGACCCAGTACTTC. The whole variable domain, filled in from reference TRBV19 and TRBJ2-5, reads DGGITQSPKYLFRKEGQNVTLSCEQNLNHDAMYWYRQDPGQGLRLIYYSQIVNDFQKGDIAEGYSVSREKKESFPLTVTSAQKNPTAFYLCASSIKVWAETQYFGPGTRLLVL.

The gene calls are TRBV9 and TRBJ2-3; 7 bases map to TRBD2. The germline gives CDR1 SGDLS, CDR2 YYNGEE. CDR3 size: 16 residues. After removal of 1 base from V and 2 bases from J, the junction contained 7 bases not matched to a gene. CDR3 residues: CASSVLGGSPTDTQYF. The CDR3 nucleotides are TGTGCCAGCAGCGTACTCGGGGGGAGCCCCACAGATACGCAGTATTTT.

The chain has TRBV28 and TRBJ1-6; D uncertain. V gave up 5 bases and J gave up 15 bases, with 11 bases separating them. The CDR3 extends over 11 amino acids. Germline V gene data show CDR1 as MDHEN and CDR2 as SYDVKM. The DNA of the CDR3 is TGTGCCAGCAGTCCGCGATATGGCCTCCACTTT. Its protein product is CASSPRYGLHF.

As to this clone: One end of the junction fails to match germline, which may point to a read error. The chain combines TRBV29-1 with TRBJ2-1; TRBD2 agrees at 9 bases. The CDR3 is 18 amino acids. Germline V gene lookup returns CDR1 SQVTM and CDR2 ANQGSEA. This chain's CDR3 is CSVDWADGSGSSHNQQFF. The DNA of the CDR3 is TGCAGCGTTGACTGGGCGGATGGTAGCGGGAGCTCCCACAATCAGCAGTTCTTC.